Each of the 9 T cell receptor beta chains below was sequenced from the same sample in a study of blood T cell repertoires in COVID-19. Sequencing was performed with immunoSEQ multiplex PCR; in TCRdb, only in-frame clones are kept and a portion is missing. The table shows about 77,000 clones, with about 92% occurring only once. The material sequenced was peripheral blood. The receptors were sampled from a woman at least 80 years old with active or convalescent COVID-19.

The V and J genes are TRBV2 and TRBJ1-4; 7 bases fit TRBD1. The CDR3 length is 13 residues. The germline CDR1 and CDR2 sequences are SNHLY and FYNNEI. V lost 6 bases to trimming and J lost 4 bases; unmatched junction nucleotides: 2. CDR3 in DNA: TGTGCCAGCAGGGGACAGAATAATGAAAAACTGTTTTTT. Its translation is CASRGQNNEKLFF. Full variable domain (rest looked up from reference TRBV2 and TRBJ1-4): EPEVTQTPSHQVTQMGQEVILRCVPISNHLYFYWYRQILGQKVEFLVSFYNNEISEKSEIFDDQFSVERPDGSNFTLKIRSTKLEDSAMYFCASRGQNNEKLFFGSGTQLSVL.

A single count supports this clone. The V and J genes are TRBV5-4 and TRBJ2-7; 8 nucleotides align to TRBD2. CDR3 length equals 14 residues. In germline, CDR1 is SGHNT, CDR2 YYREEE (reference sequence). J lost 2 bases, V lost 1 base, and 2 bases had no gene match. CDR3 DNA: TGTGCCAGCAGCTTGAACGGGGGGGCCTACGAGCAGTACTTC. It yields the protein CASSLNGGAYEQYF.

The rearrangement uses TRBV9 and TRBJ2-3; 9 nucleotides line up with TRBD2. From germline, CDR1 is SGDLS and CDR2 YYNGEE. The CDR3 has 15 residues. V shed 5 bases, J shed 4 bases, and the junction held 8 bases outside the gene matches. CDR3 DNA: TGTGCCAGCAGGGCCGGGACTAGCTCATCAGATACGCAGTATTTT. It encodes CASRAGTSSSDTQYF. Based on the CDR3 plus reference TRBV9 and TRBJ2-3, the full variable domain is DSGVTQTPKHLITATGQRVTLRCSPRSGDLSVYWYQQSLDQGLQFLIQYYNGEERAKGNILERFSAQQFPDLHSELNLSSLELGDSALYFCASRAGTSSSDTQYFGPGTRLTVL.

V gene TRBV2 combines with J gene TRBJ2-2, with D hard to call. The CDR3 is made up of 15 amino acids. CDR1 SNHLY and CDR2 FYNNEI come from the germline V gene. Trimming shortened V by 8 bases and J by 2 bases, and 15 bases separated the two germline ends. CDR3 region: CASVVTGSNTGELFF. The CDR3 region has the DNA TGTGCCAGCGTAGTCACCGGGTCCAACACCGGGGAGCTGTTTTTT.

J is TRBJ2-7 and V is TRBV24-1, with 10 bases matching TRBD1. This CDR3 contains 18 residues. The germline gives CDR1 KGHDR, CDR2 SFDVKD. V shed 4 bases and J 7 bases; nucleotides not matched to a gene: 18. CDR3 sequence: CATSDPSDTGTGVQEQYF. The CDR3 DNA reads as TGTGCCACCAGTGACCCTTCCGATACCGGGACAGGGGTACAAGAGCAGTACTTC.

This clone was observed once. The chain has TRBV3-1 (or the pseudogene TRBV3-2) and TRBJ2-7; 9 positions agree with TRBD1. The V segment lost 4 bases and the J segment 1 base; nucleotides outside the gene matches: 5. The CDR3 has 15 residues. Per germline, CDR1 LGHDT and CDR2 YNNKEL (reference sequence). For the CDR3, the DNA is TGTGCCAGCAGCCCAGGAGGACAGGGGTCCTACGAGCAGTACTTC. Protein: CASSPGGQGSYEQYF.

V is TRBV6-5 and J is TRBJ1-6; 9 bases match TRBD1. V lost 2 bases and J lost 7; bases outside the gene matches: 3. This CDR3 spans 15 amino acids. Per the germline V gene, CDR1 is MNHEY and CDR2 is SVGAGI. The CDR3, as DNA: TGTGCCAGCAGTTACCTAGGACAGGGGAATTCACCCCTCCACTTT. Its protein product is CASSYLGQGNSPLHF.

The V call is TRBV3-1 (or the pseudogene TRBV3-2), the J call TRBJ1-2, with 9 bases identical to TRBD1. The V gene end was trimmed by 4 bases and the J gene end by 10 bases; junction bases not matched to a gene: 7. The CDR3 consists of 13 residues. Germline V gene sequence: CDR1 LGHDT, CDR2 YNNKEL (reference sequence). DNA for the CDR3: TGTGCCAGCAGCCCTTGGGACAGGGTGGACTACACCTTC. This translates into CASSPWDRVDYTF.

The chain joins TRBV6-9 to TRBJ1-2, with no clear D. Germline CDR1 is MNHGY and CDR2 is SVAAGI. This CDR3 region has 15 residues. Trimming pared 4 bases from V and 5 bases from J, leaving 17 bases between. The CDR3 DNA reads TGTGCCAGCAGTTCCCCGCAACGAGGTTCTTATGGCTACACCTTC. As protein: CASSSPQRGSYGYTF.